This TCR beta chain stems from a study of T cell repertoires in ileal Crohn's disease. Notes on the study in general: Clonality above 26.8% at surgery always came with endoscopic recurrence. Compared with CD4 T cells, sorted CD8 cells carried more expanded clones.

Trimming cost V 2 bases and J 13 bases, with 13 bases left between them. From germline, CDR1 is SGHKS and CDR2 YYEKEE (reference sequence). The CDR3 is 13 amino acids. This clone occurred a few times. Its antigen is not identified. Time point specified: neoterminal ileum biopsy at postoperative endoscopy, about 6 months after surgery. Patients were adults with ileal or ileocolonic Crohn's disease needing resection. Each sample's TCRB immunosequencing used 450 to 550 nanograms of biopsy DNA. The assay was immunoSEQ multiplex PCR, and TCRdb's table has in-frame clones only and misses some. The sample includes 13,000 or so clones, around 83% of them seen just once.

The TCR was taken from an adult with Crohn's disease. V gene TRBV5-5 combines with J gene TRBJ1-6; D call uncertain. The specimen was ileal tissue. CDR3 DNA: TGTGCCAGCAGCTTTTTCGCCGAGGAGCCCCTCCACTTT. This sequence encodes CASSFFAEEPLHF.